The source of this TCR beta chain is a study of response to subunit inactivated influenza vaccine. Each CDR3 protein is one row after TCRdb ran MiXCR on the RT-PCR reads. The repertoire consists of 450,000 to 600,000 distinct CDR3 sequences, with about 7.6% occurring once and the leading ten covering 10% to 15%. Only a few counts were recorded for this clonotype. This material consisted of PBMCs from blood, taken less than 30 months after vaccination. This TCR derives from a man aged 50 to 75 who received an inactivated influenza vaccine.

The CDR3 protein is CASSLGTGGIKQYF. The CDR3 DNA reads TGCGCCAGCAGCTTGGGGACAGGGGGCATTAAGCAGTACTTC. The gene calls are TRBV5-1 and TRBJ2-7, with 11 nucleotides matching TRBD1. V shed 0 bases, J shed 8 bases, and the junction held 4 bases outside the gene matches. CDR1 SGHRS and CDR2 YFSETQ come from the germline V gene. This CDR3 region has 14 residues.